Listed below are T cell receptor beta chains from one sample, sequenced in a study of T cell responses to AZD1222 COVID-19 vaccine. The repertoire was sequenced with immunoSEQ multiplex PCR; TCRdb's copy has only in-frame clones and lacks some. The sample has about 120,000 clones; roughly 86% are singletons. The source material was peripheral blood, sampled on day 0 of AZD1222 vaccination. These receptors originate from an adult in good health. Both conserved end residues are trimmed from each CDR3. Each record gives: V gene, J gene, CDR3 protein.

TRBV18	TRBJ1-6	ASSRDKDNSPLH
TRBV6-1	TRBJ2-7	ASSEHSSYEQY
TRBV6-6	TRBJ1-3	ASSPTSTPGNTIY
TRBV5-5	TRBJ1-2	ASSFRPGDGYT
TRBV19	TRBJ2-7	ASSIGLAGTYEQY
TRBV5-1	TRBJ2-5	ASSLSLAGGPQTQY
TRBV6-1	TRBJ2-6	ASSGRDSRSGANVLT
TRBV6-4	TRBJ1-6	ASRGLGPLH
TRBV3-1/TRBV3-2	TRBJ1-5	ASSPGVLNQPQH
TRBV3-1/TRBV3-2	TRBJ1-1	ASSQPPGRTNTEAF
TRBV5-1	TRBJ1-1	ASSLGLNTEAF
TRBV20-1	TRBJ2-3	SATRTDTQY
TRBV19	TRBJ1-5	ASSNKDSNQPQH
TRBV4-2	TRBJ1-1	ASSYDSHLNTEAF
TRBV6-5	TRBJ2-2	ASSHIGELF
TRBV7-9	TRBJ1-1	ASSLVWLEDTEAF
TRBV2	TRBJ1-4	ASSEEGSGNEKLF
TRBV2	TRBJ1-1	ASSGQGNTEAF
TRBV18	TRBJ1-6	ASSPSQVFNSPLH
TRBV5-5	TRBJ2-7	ASSPRLSYEQY
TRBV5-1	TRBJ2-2	ASSLLAGNTGELF
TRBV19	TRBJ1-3	ACRAGPISGNTIY
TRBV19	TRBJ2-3	ASSIGTGSTDTQY
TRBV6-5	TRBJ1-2	ASSYSGTGGYGYT
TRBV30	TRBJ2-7	ACSAGASTSSYEQY
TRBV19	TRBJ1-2	ASTLTGANYGYT
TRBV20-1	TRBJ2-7	SAPTGWEQY
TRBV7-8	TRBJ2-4	ASSPRALNIQY